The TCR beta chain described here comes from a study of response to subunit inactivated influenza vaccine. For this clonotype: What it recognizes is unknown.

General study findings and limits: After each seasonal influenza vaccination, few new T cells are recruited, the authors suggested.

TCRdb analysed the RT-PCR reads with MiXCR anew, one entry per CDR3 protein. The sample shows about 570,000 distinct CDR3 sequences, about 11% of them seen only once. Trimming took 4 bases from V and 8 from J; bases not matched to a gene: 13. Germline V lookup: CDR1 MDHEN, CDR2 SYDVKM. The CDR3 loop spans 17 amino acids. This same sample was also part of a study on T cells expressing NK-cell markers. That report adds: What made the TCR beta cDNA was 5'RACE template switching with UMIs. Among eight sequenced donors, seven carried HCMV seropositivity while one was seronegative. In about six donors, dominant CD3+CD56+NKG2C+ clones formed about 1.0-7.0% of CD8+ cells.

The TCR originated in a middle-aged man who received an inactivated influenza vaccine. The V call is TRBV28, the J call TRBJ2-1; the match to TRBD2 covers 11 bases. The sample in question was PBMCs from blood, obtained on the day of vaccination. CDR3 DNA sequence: TGTGCCAGCAGTTCTATCCATACTAGCGGGAGCTTCCATGAGCAGTTCTTC. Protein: CASSSIHTSGSFHEQFF.